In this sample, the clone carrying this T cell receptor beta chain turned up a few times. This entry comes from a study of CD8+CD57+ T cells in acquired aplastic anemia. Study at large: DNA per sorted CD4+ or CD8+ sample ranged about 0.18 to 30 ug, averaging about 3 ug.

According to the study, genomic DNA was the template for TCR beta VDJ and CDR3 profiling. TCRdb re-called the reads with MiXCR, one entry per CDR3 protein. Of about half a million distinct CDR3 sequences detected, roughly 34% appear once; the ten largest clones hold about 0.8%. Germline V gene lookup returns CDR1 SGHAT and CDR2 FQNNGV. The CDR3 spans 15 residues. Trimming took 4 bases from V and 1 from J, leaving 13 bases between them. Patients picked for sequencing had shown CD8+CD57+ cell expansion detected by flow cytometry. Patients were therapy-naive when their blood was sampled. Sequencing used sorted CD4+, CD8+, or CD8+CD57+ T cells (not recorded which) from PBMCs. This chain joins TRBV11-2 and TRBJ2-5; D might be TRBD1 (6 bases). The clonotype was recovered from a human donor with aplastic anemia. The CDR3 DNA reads TGTGCCAGCAGCTCCCTCAGGGGATCCCAAGAGACCCAGTACTTC. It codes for CASSSLRGSQETQYF.